The rows below give T cell receptor beta chains drawn from one sample of a study of CD8 T cells in ankylosing spondylitis. TCRdb itself ran the 5' RACE reads through MiXCR, one entry per CDR3 protein. The sample carries around 150,000 distinct CDR3 sequences, around 42% recorded once. Material for sequencing was synovial fluid, either unsorted or a sorted T cell fraction (not recorded which). These receptors came from a male donor with ankylosing spondylitis. The CDR3 runs from the conserved cysteine through the conserved F or W. D genes are given only for firm matches. The size field is filled for only some rows; it gives once, few, many or a size class.

size | J | D | V | CDR3 | DNA
few | TRBJ2-2 | TRBD2 | TRBV20-1 | CSATLAGDPNTGELFF | TGCAGTGCTACACTAGCGGGAGACCCGAACACCGGGGAGCTGTTTTTT
. | TRBJ2-7 | TRBD2 | TRBV6-5 | CASSYFSGSFYEQYF | TGTGCCAGCAGTTACTTTAGCGGGAGTTTCTACGAGCAGTACTTC
many | TRBJ2-7 | . | TRBV20-1 | CSARDFAGSSYEQYF | TGCAGTGCTAGAGATTTTGCGGGGAGTTCCTACGAGCAGTACTTC
. | TRBJ2-1 | . | TRBV2 | CASSEGQEYNEQFF | TGTGCCAGCAGTGAGGGGCAGGAGTACAATGAGCAGTTCTTC
many | TRBJ2-5 | TRBD2 | TRBV18 | CASSPRVLAGIEETQYF | TGTGCCAGCTCCCCCCGAGTACTAGCGGGAATCGAAGAGACCCAGTACTTC
. | TRBJ1-1 | . | TRBV24-1 | CATSDGTGGTEAFF | TGTGCCACCAGTGATGGGACCGGGGGGACTGAAGCTTTCTTT
once | TRBJ2-1 | TRBD2 | TRBV6-1 | CASFRGGGAYNEQFF | TGTGCCAGCTTTCGGGGGGGAGGCGCTTACAATGAGCAGTTCTTC
. | TRBJ1-5 | . | TRBV6-1 | CASSELGRQPQHF | TGTGCCAGCAGTGAATTGGGGAGGCAGCCCCAGCATTTT
. | TRBJ1-5 | . | TRBV7-2 | CASSFRPGPTSNQPQHF | TGTGCCAGCAGCTTCCGACCGGGACCAACTAGCAATCAGCCCCAGCATTTT
many | TRBJ2-2 | . | TRBV7-8 | CASSLAAGMNTGELFF | TGTGCCAGCAGCTTAGCTGCAGGGATGAACACCGGGGAGCTGTTTTTT
. | TRBJ2-5 | . | TRBV10-3 | CAISGRGPPERETQYF | TGTGCCATCAGTGGAAGAGGCCCCCCGGAGAGAGAGACCCAGTACTTC
. | TRBJ1-3 | . | TRBV28 | CASRDTLSGNTIYF | TGTGCCAGCCGAGACACTCTCTCTGGAAACACCATATATTTT
. | TRBJ2-1 | TRBD1 | TRBV29-1 | CSDGQGWGLEQFF | TGCAGCGACGGACAGGGATGGGGACTTGAGCAGTTCTTC
once | TRBJ2-7 | . | TRBV7-9 | CASSHHSNEQYF | TGTGCCAGCAGCCACCACAGTAACGAGCAGTACTTC
. | TRBJ2-7 | TRBD2 | TRBV11-3 | CASSLDLTSGLYYEQYF | TGTGCCAGCAGCTTAGATCTCACTAGCGGGTTATACTACGAGCAGTACTTC
. | TRBJ1-1 | . | TRBV5-6 | CASLVAEMNTEAFF | TGTGCCAGCTTGGTGGCAGAAATGAACACTGAAGCTTTCTTT
. | TRBJ2-5 | TRBD2 | TRBV18 | CASSRYVLAGDRETQYF | TGTGCCAGCTCACGTTATGTACTAGCGGGAGATCGAGAGACCCAGTACTTC
once | TRBJ2-3 | . | TRBV6-2/TRBV6-3 | CASSWRIINTDTQYF | TGTGCCAGCAGTTGGCGAATTATTAACACAGATACGCAGTATTTT
few | TRBJ1-4 | TRBD1 | TRBV4-2 | CASSHQGGRGSEKLFF | TGTGCCAGCAGCCATCAGGGGGGCAGGGGTTCTGAAAAACTGTTTTTT
once | TRBJ1-1 | . | TRBV4-1 | CASSTRREAFF | TGCGCCAGCAGCACCCGGAGAGAAGCTTTCTTT
. | TRBJ1-3 | . | TRBV5-1 | CASSLDTGHSGNTIYF | TGCGCCAGCAGCTTGGATACAGGCCACTCTGGAAACACCATATATTTT
few | TRBJ1-1 | . | TRBV6-1 | CASSERHANTEAFF | TGTGCCAGCAGTGAACGACACGCGAACACTGAAGCTTTCTTT
few | TRBJ2-7 | . | TRBV5-1 | CASSQDGTAYEQYF | TGCGCCAGCAGCCAAGATGGGACCGCCTACGAGCAGTACTTC
. | TRBJ2-1 | TRBD2 | TRBV9 | CASSVAEREDVYNEQFF | TGTGCCAGCAGCGTAGCAGAGCGGGAGGACGTCTACAATGAGCAGTTCTTC
few | TRBJ1-5 | . | TRBV5-1 | CASSLVGGHQPQHF | TGCGCCAGCAGCTTGGTCGGGGGGCACCAGCCCCAGCATTTT
. | TRBJ1-2 | TRBD1 | TRBV10-3 | CAATGRRGGYTF | TGTGCCGCGACAGGGCGTAGGGGTGGCTACACCTTC
. | TRBJ2-7 | . | TRBV2 | CASSEIGGQYEQYF | TGTGCCAGCAGTGAGATTGGGGGGCAGTACGAGCAGTACTTC
once | TRBJ2-7 | TRBD2 | TRBV28 | CASSVTLAGGAYEQYF | TGTGCCAGCAGTGTCACTCTAGCGGGAGGAGCCTACGAGCAGTACTTC
many | TRBJ2-4 | TRBD1 | TRBV4-1 | CASSQTPGQGWDIQYF | TGCGCCAGCAGCCAAACACCGGGACAGGGGTGGGACATTCAGTACTTC
few | TRBJ2-1 | . | TRBV28 | CASIQGLVDYNEQFF | TGTGCCAGCATTCAGGGGTTAGTGGACTACAATGAGCAGTTCTTC
. | TRBJ2-3 | . | TRBV12-3/TRBV12-4 | CASAFGRETQYF | TGTGCCAGCGCTTTTGGACGGGAGACGCAGTATTTT
. | TRBJ2-7 | . | TRBV6-2/TRBV6-3 | CASSPGTEPYEQYF | TGTGCCAGCAGTCCCGGGACGGAGCCCTACGAGCAGTACTTC
. | TRBJ1-5 | . | TRBV28 | CASSFRGPGNQPQHF | TGTGCCAGCAGTTTTAGGGGACCTGGCAATCAGCCCCAGCATTTT
. | TRBJ2-7 | . | TRBV4-1 | CASSRRLGWPYEQYF | TGCGCCAGCAGCCGCCGACTAGGGTGGCCCTACGAGCAGTACTTC
. | TRBJ2-5 | . | TRBV12-3/TRBV12-4 | CASSFRQGETQYF | TGTGCCAGCAGTTTTAGACAAGGAGAGACCCAGTACTTC
. | TRBJ1-1 | . | TRBV5-1 | CASSSSRRPLRDTEAFF | TGCGCCAGCAGCTCGAGCCGCCGACCGCTAAGAGACACTGAAGCTTTCTTT
. | TRBJ2-3 | . | TRBV12-3/TRBV12-4 | CASSLVVGRLTDTQYF | TGTGCCAGCAGTTTAGTGGTGGGCAGACTCACAGATACGCAGTATTTT
medium-sized | TRBJ1-1 | . | TRBV28 | CASSSTGNTEAFF | TGTGCCAGCAGCTCGACAGGAAACACTGAAGCTTTCTTT
few | TRBJ2-3 | TRBD2 | TRBV29-1 | CSVDPYLSGSTPDTQYF | TGCAGCGTTGATCCCTACTTAAGCGGGAGTACCCCAGATACGCAGTATTTT
. | TRBJ2-7 | . | TRBV6-1 | CASSRPSSGEQYF | TGTGCCAGCAGCCGCCCAAGCAGCGGGGAGCAGTACTTC